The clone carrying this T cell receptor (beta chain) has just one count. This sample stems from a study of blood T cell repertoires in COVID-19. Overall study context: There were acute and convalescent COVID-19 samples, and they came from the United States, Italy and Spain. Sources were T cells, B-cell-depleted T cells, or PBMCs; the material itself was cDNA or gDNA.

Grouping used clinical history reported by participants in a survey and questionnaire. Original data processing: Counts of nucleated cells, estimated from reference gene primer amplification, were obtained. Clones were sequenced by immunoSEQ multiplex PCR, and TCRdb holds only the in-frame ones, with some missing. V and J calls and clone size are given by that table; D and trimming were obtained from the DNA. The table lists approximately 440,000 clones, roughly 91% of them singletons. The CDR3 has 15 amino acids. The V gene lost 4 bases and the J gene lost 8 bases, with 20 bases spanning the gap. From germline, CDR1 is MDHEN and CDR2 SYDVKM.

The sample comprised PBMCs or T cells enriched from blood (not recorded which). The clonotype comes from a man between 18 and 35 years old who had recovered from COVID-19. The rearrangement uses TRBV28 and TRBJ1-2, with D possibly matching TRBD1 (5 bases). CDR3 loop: CASSSFRGGEIGYTF. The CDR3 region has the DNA TGTGCCAGCAGTTCCTTTCGGGGAGGGGAAATAGGCTACACCTTC.